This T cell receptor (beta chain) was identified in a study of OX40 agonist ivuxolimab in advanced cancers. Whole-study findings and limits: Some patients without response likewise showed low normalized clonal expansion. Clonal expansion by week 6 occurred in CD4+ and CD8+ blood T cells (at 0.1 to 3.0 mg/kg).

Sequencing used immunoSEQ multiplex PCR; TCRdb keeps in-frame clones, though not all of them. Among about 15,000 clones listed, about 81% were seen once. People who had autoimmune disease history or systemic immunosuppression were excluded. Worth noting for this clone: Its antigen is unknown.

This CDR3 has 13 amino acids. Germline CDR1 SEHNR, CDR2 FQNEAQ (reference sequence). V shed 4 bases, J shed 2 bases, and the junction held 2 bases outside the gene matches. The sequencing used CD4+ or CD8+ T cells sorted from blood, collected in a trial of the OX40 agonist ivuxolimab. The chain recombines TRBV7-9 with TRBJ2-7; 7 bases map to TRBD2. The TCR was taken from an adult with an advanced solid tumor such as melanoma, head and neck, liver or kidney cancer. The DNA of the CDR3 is TGTGCCAGCAGCTCCGGACTAGCCTACGAGCAGTACTTC. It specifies CASSSGLAYEQYF.